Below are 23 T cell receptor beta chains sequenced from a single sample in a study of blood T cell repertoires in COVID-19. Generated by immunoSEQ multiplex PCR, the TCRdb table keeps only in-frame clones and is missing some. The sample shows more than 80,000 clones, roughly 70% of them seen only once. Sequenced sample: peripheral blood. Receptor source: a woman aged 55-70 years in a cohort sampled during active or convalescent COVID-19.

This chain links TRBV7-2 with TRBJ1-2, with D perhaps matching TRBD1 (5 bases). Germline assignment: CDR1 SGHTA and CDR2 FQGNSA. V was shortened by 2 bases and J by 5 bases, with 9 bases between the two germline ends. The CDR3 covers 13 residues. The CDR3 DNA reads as TGTGCCAGCAGCTTATCAGGGAGGTATGGCTACACCTTC. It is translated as CASSLSGRYGYTF.

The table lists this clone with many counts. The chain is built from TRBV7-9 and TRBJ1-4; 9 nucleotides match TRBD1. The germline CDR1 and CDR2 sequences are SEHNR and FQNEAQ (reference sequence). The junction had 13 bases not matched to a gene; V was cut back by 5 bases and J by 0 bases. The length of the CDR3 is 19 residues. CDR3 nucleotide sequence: TGTGCCAGCAGCCTACTAGTGACAGGGGGAGTTGCAACTAATGAAAAACTGTTTTTT. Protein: CASSLLVTGGVATNEKLFF.

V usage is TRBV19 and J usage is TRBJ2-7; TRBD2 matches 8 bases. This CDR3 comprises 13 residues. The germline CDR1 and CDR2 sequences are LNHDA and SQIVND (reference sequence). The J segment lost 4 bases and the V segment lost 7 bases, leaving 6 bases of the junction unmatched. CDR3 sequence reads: CASTPRGGYEQYF. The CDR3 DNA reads TGTGCCAGTACCCCCCGCGGGGGGTACGAGCAGTACTTC.

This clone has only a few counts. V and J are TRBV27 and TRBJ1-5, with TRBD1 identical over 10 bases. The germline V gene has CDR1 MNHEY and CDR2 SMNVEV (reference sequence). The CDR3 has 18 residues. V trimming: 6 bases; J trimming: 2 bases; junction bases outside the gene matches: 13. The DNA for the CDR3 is TGTGCCAGCAGCCCGACAGGGGGCGCGGGGTTGGGCAATCAGCCCCAGCATTTT. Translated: CASSPTGGAGLGNQPQHF.

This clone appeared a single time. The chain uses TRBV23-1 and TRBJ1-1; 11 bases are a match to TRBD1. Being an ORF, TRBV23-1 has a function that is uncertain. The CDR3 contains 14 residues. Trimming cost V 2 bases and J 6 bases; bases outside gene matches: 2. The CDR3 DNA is TGCGCCAGCAGTCAAGGACAGGGGGCATCTGAAGCTTTCTTT. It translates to CASSQGQGASEAFF.

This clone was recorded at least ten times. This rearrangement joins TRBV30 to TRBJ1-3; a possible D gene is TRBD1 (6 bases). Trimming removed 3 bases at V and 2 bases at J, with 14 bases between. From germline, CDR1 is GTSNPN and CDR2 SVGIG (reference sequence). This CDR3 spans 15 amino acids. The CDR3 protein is CAWRAPGATGNTIYF. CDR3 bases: TGTGCCTGGAGGGCCCCAGGGGCTACTGGAAACACCATATATTTT.

CDR3 residues: CASSQEVQGTQYF. CDR3 bases: TGTGCCAGCAGCCAAGAGGTACAGGGGACCCAGTACTTC. The V and J genes are TRBV14 and TRBJ2-5; TRBD1 might be the D (6 bases). Germline CDR1 is SGHDN and CDR2 is FVKESK. V was clipped by 0 bases and J by 7 bases, with 9 bases between them. CDR3 length: 13 amino acids. The variable domain in full, with the rest retrieved from reference TRBV14 and TRBJ2-5, is EAGVTQFPSHSVIEKGQTVTLRCDPISGHDNLYWYRRVMGKEIKFLLHFVKESKQDESGMPNNRFLAERTGGTYSTLKVQPAELEDSGVYFCASSQEVQGTQYFGPGTRLLVL.

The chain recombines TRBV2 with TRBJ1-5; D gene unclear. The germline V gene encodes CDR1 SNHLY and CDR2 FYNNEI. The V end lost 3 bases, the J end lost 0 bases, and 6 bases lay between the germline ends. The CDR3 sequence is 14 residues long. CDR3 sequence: CASSDSHSNQPQHF. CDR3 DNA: TGTGCCAGCAGTGATAGTCATAGCAATCAGCCCCAGCATTTT. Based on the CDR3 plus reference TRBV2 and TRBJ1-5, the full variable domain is EPEVTQTPSHQVTQMGQEVILRCVPISNHLYFYWYRQILGQKVEFLVSFYNNEISEKSEIFDDQFSVERPDGSNFTLKIRSTKLEDSAMYFCASSDSHSNQPQHFGDGTRLSIL.

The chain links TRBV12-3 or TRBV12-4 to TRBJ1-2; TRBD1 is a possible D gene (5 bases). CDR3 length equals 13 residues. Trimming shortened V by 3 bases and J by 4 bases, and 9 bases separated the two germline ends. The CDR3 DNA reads TGTGCCAGCAGTTTCGACAGATTCTATGGCTACACCTTC. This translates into CASSFDRFYGYTF.

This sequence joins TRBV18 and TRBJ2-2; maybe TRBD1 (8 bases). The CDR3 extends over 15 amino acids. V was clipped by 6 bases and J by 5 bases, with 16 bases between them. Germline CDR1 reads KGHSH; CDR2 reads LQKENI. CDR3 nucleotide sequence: TGTGCCAGCTCCCGCGGACAGGGAGGGACCGGGGAGCTGTTTTTT. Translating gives CASSRGQGGTGELFF.

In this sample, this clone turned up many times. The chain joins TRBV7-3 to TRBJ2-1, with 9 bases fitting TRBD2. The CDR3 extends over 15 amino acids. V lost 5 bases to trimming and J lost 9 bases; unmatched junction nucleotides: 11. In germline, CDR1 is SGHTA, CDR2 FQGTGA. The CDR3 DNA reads TGTGCCAGCAGCAGAGCGGGGGGTATACTCACTGAGCAGTTCTTC. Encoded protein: CASSRAGGILTEQFF.

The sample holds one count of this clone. The CDR3, as DNA: TGTGCCAGCAGCAGGGAGGACAGGGGGAAAGGCTACACCTTC. The encoded protein is CASSREDRGKGYTF. The chain recombines TRBV9 with TRBJ1-2, with 10 bases that match TRBD1. This CDR3 has 14 amino acids. Germline V CDR1 and CDR2: SGDLS, YYNGEE. Losses at the gene ends were 4 bases for V and 8 bases for J; bases not matched to a gene: 8. The full variable domain, its missing parts supplied by reference TRBV9 and TRBJ1-2, is DSGVTQTPKHLITATGQRVTLRCSPRSGDLSVYWYQQSLDQGLQFLIQYYNGEERAKGNILERFSAQQFPDLHSELNLSSLELGDSALYFCASSREDRGKGYTFGSGTRLTVV.

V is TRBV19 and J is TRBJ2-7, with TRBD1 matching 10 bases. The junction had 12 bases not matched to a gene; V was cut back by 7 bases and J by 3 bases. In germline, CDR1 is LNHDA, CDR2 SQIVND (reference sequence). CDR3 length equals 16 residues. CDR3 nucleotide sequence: TGTGCCAGTACTATTGGGACAGGGGCATCAAACTACGAGCAGTACTTC. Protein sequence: CASTIGTGASNYEQYF.

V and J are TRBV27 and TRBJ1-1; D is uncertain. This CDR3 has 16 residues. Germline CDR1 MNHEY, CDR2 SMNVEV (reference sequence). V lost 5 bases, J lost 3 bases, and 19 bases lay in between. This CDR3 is CASSLHNTRGDTEAFF. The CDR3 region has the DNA TGTGCCAGCAGTCTACATAACACCCGGGGAGACACTGAAGCTTTCTTT.

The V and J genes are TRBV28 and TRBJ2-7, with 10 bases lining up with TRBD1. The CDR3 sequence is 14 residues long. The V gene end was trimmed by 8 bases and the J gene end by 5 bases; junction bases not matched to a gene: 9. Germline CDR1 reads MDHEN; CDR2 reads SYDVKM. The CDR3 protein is CASGPPGTGDEQYF. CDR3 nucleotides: TGTGCCAGCGGACCACCCGGGACAGGGGACGAGCAGTACTTC.

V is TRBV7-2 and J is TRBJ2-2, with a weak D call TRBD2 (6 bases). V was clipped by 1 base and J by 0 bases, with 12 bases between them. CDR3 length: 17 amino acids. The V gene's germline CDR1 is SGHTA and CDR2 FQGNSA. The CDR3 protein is CASSLDGRGANTGELFF. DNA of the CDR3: TGTGCCAGCAGCTTAGACGGGCGGGGAGCGAACACCGGGGAGCTGTTTTTT.

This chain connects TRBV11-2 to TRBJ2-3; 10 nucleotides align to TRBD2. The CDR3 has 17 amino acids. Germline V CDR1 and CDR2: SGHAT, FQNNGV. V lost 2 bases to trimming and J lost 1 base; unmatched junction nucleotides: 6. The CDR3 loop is CASSLSSGGLRTDTQYF. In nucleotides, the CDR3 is TGTGCCAGCAGCTTATCTAGCGGGGGACTTCGCACAGATACGCAGTATTTT.

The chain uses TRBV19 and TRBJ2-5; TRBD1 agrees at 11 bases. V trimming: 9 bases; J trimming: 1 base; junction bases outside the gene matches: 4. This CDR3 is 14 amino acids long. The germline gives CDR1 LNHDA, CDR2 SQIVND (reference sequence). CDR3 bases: TGTGCCAGCGGACAGGGGGCGACCCAAGAGACCCAGTACTTC. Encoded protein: CASGQGATQETQYF.

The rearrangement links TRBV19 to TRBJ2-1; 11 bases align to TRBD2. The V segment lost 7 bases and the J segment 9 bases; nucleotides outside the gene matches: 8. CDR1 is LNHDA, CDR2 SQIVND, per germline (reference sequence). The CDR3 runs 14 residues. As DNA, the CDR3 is TGTGCCAGTACCCTAGCGGGGGGACTAGGTGAGCAGTTCTTC. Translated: CASTLAGGLGEQFF.

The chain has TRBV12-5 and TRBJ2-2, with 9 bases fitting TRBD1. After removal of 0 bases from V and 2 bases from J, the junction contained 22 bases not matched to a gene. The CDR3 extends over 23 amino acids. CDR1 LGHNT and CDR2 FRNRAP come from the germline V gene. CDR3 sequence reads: CASGLVLSFGTGLSPRNTGELFF. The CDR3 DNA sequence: TGTGCTAGTGGTTTGGTACTTTCGTTCGGGACAGGGCTGTCTCCCCGTAACACCGGGGAGCTGTTTTTT.

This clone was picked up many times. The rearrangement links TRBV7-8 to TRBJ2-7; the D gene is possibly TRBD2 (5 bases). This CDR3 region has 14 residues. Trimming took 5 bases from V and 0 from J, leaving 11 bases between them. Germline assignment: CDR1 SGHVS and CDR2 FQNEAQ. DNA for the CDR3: TGTGCCAGCAGCCGAGACTATACCTCCTACGAGCAGTACTTC. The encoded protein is CASSRDYTSYEQYF.

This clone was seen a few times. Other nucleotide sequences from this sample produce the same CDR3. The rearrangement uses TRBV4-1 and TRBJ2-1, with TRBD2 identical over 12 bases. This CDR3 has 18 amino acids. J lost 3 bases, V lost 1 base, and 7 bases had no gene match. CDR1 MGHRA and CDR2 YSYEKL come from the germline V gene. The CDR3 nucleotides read TGCGCCAGCAGCCAAGGGACTAGCGGGACCGTGGGCTACAATGAGCAGTTCTTC. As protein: CASSQGTSGTVGYNEQFF.

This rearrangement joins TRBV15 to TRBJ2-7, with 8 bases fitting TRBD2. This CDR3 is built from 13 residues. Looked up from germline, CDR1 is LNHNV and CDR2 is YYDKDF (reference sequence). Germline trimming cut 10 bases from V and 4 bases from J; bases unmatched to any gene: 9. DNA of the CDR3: TGTGCCAAGACGGGCGGGAGGTGGTACGAGCAGTACTTC. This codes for CAKTGGRWYEQYF.